The 26 T cell receptor beta chains below come from one sample, sequenced in a study of cytomegalovirus exposure and HLA in healthy donors. This PCR relied on a set of 60 Vbeta primers and 13 Jbeta primers. Here immunoSEQ multiplex PCR was the method, and the copy in TCRdb shows in-frame clones only, minus some. The repertoire consists of 150,000 to 180,000 clones, with over 70% occurring once and the leading ten covering roughly 2.2%. The sequencing sample was made of PBMCs. All receptors come from a man under 40 in good health and CMV-seronegative.

V and J are TRBV2 and TRBJ2-7; D might be TRBD2 (5 bases). Germline CDR1 SNHLY, CDR2 FYNNEI. This CDR3 has 14 residues. Trimming removed 3 bases from V and 5 bases from J, with 14 bases in between. Here the CDR3 reads CASSDPGLVNEQYF. The CDR3 region has the DNA TGTGCCAGCAGTGACCCGGGGTTAGTCAACGAGCAGTACTTC.

The chain couples TRBV6-1 to TRBJ2-7, with a tentative D call TRBD1 (6 bases). V shed 5 bases and J shed 1 base, with 12 bases lying between them. Per germline, CDR1 MNHNS and CDR2 SASEGT. There are 14 residues in the CDR3. CDR3 protein: CASSTRQESYEQYF. The CDR3 DNA reads TGTGCCAGCAGTACACGACAGGAGTCCTACGAGCAGTACTTC.

There are a few counts of this clone. The chain employs TRBV19 and TRBJ1-1; weak D call: TRBD1 (6 bases). V lost 5 bases and J lost 4, with 11 bases in between. The V gene's germline CDR1 is LNHDA and CDR2 SQIVND (reference sequence). This CDR3 is built from 13 residues. The CDR3 loop reads CASSPTRGTEAFF. CDR3 DNA sequence: TGTGCCAGTAGTCCCACCAGGGGCACTGAAGCTTTCTTT.

The chain combines TRBV19 with TRBJ1-6, with 7 nucleotides matching TRBD1. The CDR3 is made up of 14 amino acids. The V gene's germline CDR1 is LNHDA and CDR2 SQIVND (reference sequence). The junction had 5 bases not matched to a gene; V was cut back by 6 bases and J by 6 bases. CDR3 coding DNA: TGTGCCAGTAGGCACGGGACAGCTAATTCACCCCTCCACTTT. As protein: CASRHGTANSPLHF. Supplemented by reference TRBV19 and TRBJ1-6, the full variable domain reads DGGITQSPKYLFRKEGQNVTLSCEQNLNHDAMYWYRQDPGQGLRLIYYSQIVNDFQKGDIAEGYSVSREKKESFPLTVTSAQKNPTAFYLCASRHGTANSPLHFGNGTRLTVT.

This sequence joins TRBV5-1 and TRBJ1-1, with D uncertain. V was pared by 1 base and J by 1 base, with 14 bases between. Germline loops: CDR1 SGHRS, CDR2 YFSETQ. This CDR3 comprises 16 residues. This chain's CDR3 is CASSLSSGQRNTEAFF. In nucleotides, the CDR3 is TGCGCCAGCAGCTTGTCCAGCGGGCAGAGGAACACTGAAGCTTTCTTT.

The V and J genes are TRBV6-5 and TRBJ1-6; D remains ambiguous. The V gene lost 6 bases and the J gene lost 6 bases, with 12 bases spanning the gap. There are 14 residues in the CDR3. CDR1 and CDR2 (germline): MNHEY, SVGAGI. CDR3 in DNA: TGTGCCAGCAGCCACGGGGAGAGTAATTCACCCCTCCACTTT. This codes for CASSHGESNSPLHF.

This clone has a handful of counts. The chain employs TRBV2 and TRBJ2-1; 10 bases align to TRBD2. The J segment lost 6 bases and the V segment lost 2 bases, leaving 7 bases of the junction unmatched. CDR3 length: 16 residues. The germline CDR1 and CDR2 sequences are SNHLY and FYNNEI. CDR3 loop: CASSERGLAGVNEQFF. The CDR3 coding sequence is TGTGCCAGCAGTGAACGAGGGCTAGCGGGGGTCAATGAGCAGTTCTTC.

V is TRBV28 and J is TRBJ1-2; D may be TRBD1 (5 bases). Germline V gives CDR1 MDHEN, CDR2 SYDVKM. The CDR3 runs to 13 residues. Trimming removed 2 bases at V and 6 bases at J, with 10 bases between. This chain's CDR3 is CASSLPGRDGYTF. The CDR3 nucleotides are TGTGCCAGCAGTTTACCAGGGAGGGATGGCTACACCTTC.

The J gene is TRBJ2-5, the V gene TRBV2, with TRBD1 matching over 8 bases. Per the germline V gene, CDR1 is SNHLY and CDR2 is FYNNEI. This CDR3 is 15 amino acids long. J gave up 4 bases and V 4 bases, and 8 bases lay outside the gene matches. The CDR3 spells CASSVPGGRGETQYF. DNA for the CDR3: TGTGCCAGCAGTGTACCAGGGGGCAGGGGAGAGACCCAGTACTTC.

The sample holds a few counts of this clone. This chain connects TRBV6-1 to TRBJ2-5; 10 bases map to TRBD2. The germline V gene has CDR1 MNHNS and CDR2 SASEGT. The CDR3 is 15 amino acids. The J segment lost 3 bases and the V segment lost 5 bases, leaving 6 bases of the junction unmatched. As DNA, the CDR3 is TGTGCCAGCAGTCTCGCTAGCGGGGGCGAAGAGACCCAGTACTTC. Amino acids: CASSLASGGEETQYF.

This chain joins TRBV7-9 and TRBJ2-1; D remains unclear. Trimming shortened V by 6 bases and J by 2 bases, and 11 bases separated the two germline ends. Germline V gene lookup returns CDR1 SEHNR and CDR2 FQNEAQ (reference sequence). The CDR3 contains 14 residues. This CDR3 is CASSPEVAYNEQFF. The CDR3 coding sequence is TGTGCCAGCAGTCCTGAGGTCGCCTACAATGAGCAGTTCTTC.

The rearrangement uses TRBV5-1 and TRBJ2-7; TRBD1 aligns across 10 bases. There are 14 residues in the CDR3. Germline lookup yields CDR1 SGHRS and CDR2 YFSETQ. V lost 4 bases and J lost 6; bases outside the gene matches: 7. For the CDR3, the DNA is TGCGCCAGCAGCCCTATGGGACAGGGGCGCGAGCAGTACTTC. Translating gives CASSPMGQGREQYF.

Only a few counts were recorded for this clone. The chain couples TRBV4-2 to TRBJ1-4, with D possibly TRBD1 on 6 matching bases. Germline CDR1 LGHNA, CDR2 YNFKEQ. The CDR3 is 16 residues long. The germline V and J ends were trimmed by 0 bases and 9 bases, with 17 bases remaining between them. CDR3 residues: CASSQEGGVLNQKLFF. CDR3 DNA: TGTGCCAGCAGCCAAGAAGGGGGGGTGCTGAATCAAAAACTGTTTTTT.

The CDR3 coding sequence is TGCGCCAGCAGCCCAAGACAGGGCGAGTTCTCACCCCTCCACTTT. The encoded protein is CASSPRQGEFSPLHF. V gene TRBV5-1 combines with J gene TRBJ1-6; 7 nucleotides line up with TRBD1. The germline gives CDR1 SGHRS, CDR2 YFSETQ. The CDR3 has 15 residues. The V segment lost 4 bases and the J segment 10 bases; nucleotides outside the gene matches: 11.

The genes are TRBV28 and TRBJ1-5; D might be TRBD1 (5 bases). Germline CDR1 reads MDHEN; CDR2 reads SYDVKM. The CDR3 spans 12 residues. The V end lost 10 bases, the J end lost 0 bases, and 7 bases lay between the germline ends. As DNA, the CDR3 is TGTGCCACCGACAGTAGCAATCAGCCCCAGCATTTT. It specifies CATDSSNQPQHF.

The J gene is TRBJ2-7, the V gene TRBV5-4, with TRBD2 identical over 11 bases. Germline V gene lookup returns CDR1 SGHNT and CDR2 YYREEE (reference sequence). The CDR3 has 16 amino acids. Germline trimming cut 4 bases from V and 4 bases from J; bases unmatched to any gene: 10. The CDR3 DNA is TGTGCCAGCAGCAGGGATAGCGGGGGGGCACTTTACGAGCAGTACTTC. Encoded protein: CASSRDSGGALYEQYF.

This chain links TRBV27 with TRBJ2-6, with D possibly TRBD2 on 6 matching bases. The CDR3 loop spans 14 amino acids. Germline CDR1 MNHEY, CDR2 SMNVEV (reference sequence). Trimming cost V 5 bases and J 4 bases, with 9 bases left between them. The chain's CDR3 is CASSGGGGANVLTF. The CDR3 DNA follows: TGTGCCAGCAGTGGGGGAGGAGGGGCCAACGTCCTGACTTTC.

The chain couples TRBV13 to TRBJ2-2; D not resolved. V was shortened by 0 bases and J by 0 bases, with 11 bases between the two germline ends. From germline, CDR1 is PRHDT and CDR2 FYEKMQ (reference sequence). The CDR3 covers 17 residues. CDR3 amino acids: CASSLGRNAANTGELFF. CDR3 DNA: TGTGCCAGCAGCTTAGGCAGGAACGCCGCGAACACCGGGGAGCTGTTTTTT.

The chain links TRBV19 to TRBJ2-7, with 7 bases identical to TRBD2. CDR1 LNHDA and CDR2 SQIVND come from the germline V gene (reference sequence). With 5 bases clipped from V and 0 bases from J, the junction kept 1 base outside the gene matches. The CDR3 spans 13 residues. CDR3 sequence (DNA): TGTGCCAGTAGTGCGGGGGTCTCCTACGAGCAGTACTTC. It specifies CASSAGVSYEQYF.

The chain carries TRBV15 and TRBJ2-7; a possible D gene is TRBD2 (6 bases). The CDR3 contains 16 residues. Germline V lookup: CDR1 LNHNV, CDR2 YYDKDF (reference sequence). Deletions cut 0 bases from V and 4 bases from J, with 16 bases between. The CDR3 nucleotides are TGTGCCACCAGCAGAGATCGTGGATTAGCGGAGTACGAGCAGTACTTC. It is translated as CATSRDRGLAEYEQYF.

V gene TRBV5-4 combines with J gene TRBJ2-6, with 10 nucleotides matching TRBD1. The J segment lost 4 bases and the V segment lost 4 bases, leaving 11 bases of the junction unmatched. CDR1 is SGHNT and CDR2 is YYREEE in the germline V gene (reference sequence). There are 18 residues in the CDR3. The DNA of the CDR3 is TGTGCCAGCAGCACCCCGGGACAGGGGTATGGGGGGGCCAACGTCCTGACTTTC. Translating it yields CASSTPGQGYGGANVLTF.

The chain recombines TRBV27 with TRBJ1-3, with D unclear. In germline, CDR1 is MNHEY, CDR2 SMNVEV (reference sequence). The germline V and J ends were trimmed by 3 bases and 0 bases, with 9 bases remaining between them. The CDR3 runs to 15 residues. The CDR3 nucleotides are TGTGCCAGCAGTTTTACGGGGAACTCTGGAAACACCATATATTTT. Translating gives CASSFTGNSGNTIYF.

The V and J genes are TRBV4-3 and TRBJ1-2; 8 nucleotides align to TRBD1. CDR1 is LGHNA and CDR2 is YSLEER in the germline V gene. Trimming took 2 bases from V and 1 from J; bases not matched to a gene: 3. CDR3 size: 15 residues. In DNA form, the CDR3 reads TGCGCCAGCAGCCAACCGGGACAGGATAACTATGGCTACACCTTC. Translated, it gives CASSQPGQDNYGYTF.

The chain recombines TRBV7-9 with TRBJ2-5, with 7 bases fitting TRBD1. Per the germline V gene, CDR1 is SEHNR and CDR2 is FQNEAQ (reference sequence). The CDR3 is made up of 14 amino acids. After removal of 5 bases from V and 2 bases from J, the junction contained 5 bases not matched to a gene. The CDR3 DNA is TGTGCCAGCAGCCGGGACAGCTCACAAGAGACCCAGTACTTC. Translation: CASSRDSSQETQYF.

The V gene is TRBV5-6, the J gene TRBJ1-6; D uncertain. This CDR3 spans 14 amino acids. Trimming pared 4 bases from V and 4 bases from J, leaving 9 bases between. In germline, CDR1 is SGHDT, CDR2 YYEEEE. The chain's CDR3 is CASSRGGYNSPLHF. The CDR3 nucleotides read TGTGCCAGCAGCCGTGGCGGGTATAATTCACCCCTCCACTTT.

The chain uses TRBV6-1 and TRBJ1-5; D is uncertain. The CDR3 covers 17 residues. V lost 0 bases and J 0 bases, leaving 12 bases between the germline ends. Germline V lookup: CDR1 MNHNS, CDR2 SASEGT. The CDR3 DNA reads TGTGCCAGCAGTGAAGCGCACCTTGGAGGTAGCAATCAGCCCCAGCATTTT. It is translated as CASSEAHLGGSNQPQHF.